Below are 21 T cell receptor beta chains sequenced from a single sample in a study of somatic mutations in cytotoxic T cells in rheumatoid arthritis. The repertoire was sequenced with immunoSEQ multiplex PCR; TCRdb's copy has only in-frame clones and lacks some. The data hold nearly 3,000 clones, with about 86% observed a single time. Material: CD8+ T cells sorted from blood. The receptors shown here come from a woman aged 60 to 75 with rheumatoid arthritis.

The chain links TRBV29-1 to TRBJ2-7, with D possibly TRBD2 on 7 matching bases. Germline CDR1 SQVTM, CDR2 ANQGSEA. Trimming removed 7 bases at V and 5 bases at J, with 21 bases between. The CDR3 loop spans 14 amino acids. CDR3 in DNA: TGCAGCGCACAGGGAGGGGGGGGACCGGACGAGCAGTACTTC. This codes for CSAQGGGGPDEQYF.

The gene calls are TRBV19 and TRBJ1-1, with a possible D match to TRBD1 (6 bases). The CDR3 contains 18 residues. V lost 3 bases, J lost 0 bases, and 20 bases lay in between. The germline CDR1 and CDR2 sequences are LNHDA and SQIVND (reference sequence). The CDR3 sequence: CASSIGPAGAKVNTEAFF. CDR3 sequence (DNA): TGTGCCAGTAGTATCGGCCCCGCAGGGGCGAAGGTGAACACTGAAGCTTTCTTT.

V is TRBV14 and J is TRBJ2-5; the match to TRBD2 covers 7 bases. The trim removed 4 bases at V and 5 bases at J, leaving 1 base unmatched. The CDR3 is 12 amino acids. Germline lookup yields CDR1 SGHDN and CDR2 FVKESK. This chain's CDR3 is CASSPAGETQYF. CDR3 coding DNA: TGTGCCAGCAGCCCAGCGGGGGAGACCCAGTACTTC.

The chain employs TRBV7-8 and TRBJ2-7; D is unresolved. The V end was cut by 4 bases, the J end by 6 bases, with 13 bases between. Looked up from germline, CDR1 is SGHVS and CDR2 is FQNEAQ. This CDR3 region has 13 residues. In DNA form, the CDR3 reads TGTGCCAGCAGCTCCCACACCCCTCTCGAGCAGTACTTC. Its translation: CASSSHTPLEQYF.

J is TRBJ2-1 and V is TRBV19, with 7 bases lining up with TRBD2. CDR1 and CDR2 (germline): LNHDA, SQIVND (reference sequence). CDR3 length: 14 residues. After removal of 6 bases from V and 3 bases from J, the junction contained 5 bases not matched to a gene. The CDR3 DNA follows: TGTGCCAGTAGGGCGGCGGGAGACTACAATGAGCAGTTCTTC. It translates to CASRAAGDYNEQFF.

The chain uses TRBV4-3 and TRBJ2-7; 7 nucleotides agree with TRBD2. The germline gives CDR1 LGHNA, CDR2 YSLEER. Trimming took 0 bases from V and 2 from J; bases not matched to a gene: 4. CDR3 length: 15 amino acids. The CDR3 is CASSQDLGGAYEQYF. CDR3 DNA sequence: TGCGCCAGCAGCCAAGATCTGGGGGGGGCCTACGAGCAGTACTTC.

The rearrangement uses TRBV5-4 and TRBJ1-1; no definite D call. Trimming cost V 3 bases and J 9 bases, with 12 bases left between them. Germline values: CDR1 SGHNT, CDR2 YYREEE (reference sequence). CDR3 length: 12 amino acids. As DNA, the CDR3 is TGTGCCAGCAGCTGGGGAGGAATTCAAGCTTTCTTT. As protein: CASSWGGIQAFF.

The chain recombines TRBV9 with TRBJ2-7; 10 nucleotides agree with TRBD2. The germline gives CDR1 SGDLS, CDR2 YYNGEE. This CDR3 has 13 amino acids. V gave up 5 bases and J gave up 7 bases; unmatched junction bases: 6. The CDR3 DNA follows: TGTGCCAGCAGAGATAGCGGGGGGAGGGAGCAGTACTTC. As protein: CASRDSGGREQYF.

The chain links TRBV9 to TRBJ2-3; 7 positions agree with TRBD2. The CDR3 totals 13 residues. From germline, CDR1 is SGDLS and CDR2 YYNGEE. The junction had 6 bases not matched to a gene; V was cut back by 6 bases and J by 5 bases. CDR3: CASTGGSKDTQYF. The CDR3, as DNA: TGTGCCAGCACCGGCGGGAGTAAAGATACGCAGTATTTT.

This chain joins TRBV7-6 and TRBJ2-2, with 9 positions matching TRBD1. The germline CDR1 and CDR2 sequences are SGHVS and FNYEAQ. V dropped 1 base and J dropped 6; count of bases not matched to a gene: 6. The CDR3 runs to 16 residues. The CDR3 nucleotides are TGTGCCAGCAGCTTAGTCGGGACAGGGAGATCCGGGGAGCTGTTTTTT. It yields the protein CASSLVGTGRSGELFF. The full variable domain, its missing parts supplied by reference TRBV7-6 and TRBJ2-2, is GAGVSQSPRYKVTKRGQDVALRCDPISGHVSLYWYRQALGQGPEFLTYFNYEAQQDKSGLPNDRFSAERPEGSISTLTIQRTEQRDSAMYRCASSLVGTGRSGELFFGEGSRLTVL.

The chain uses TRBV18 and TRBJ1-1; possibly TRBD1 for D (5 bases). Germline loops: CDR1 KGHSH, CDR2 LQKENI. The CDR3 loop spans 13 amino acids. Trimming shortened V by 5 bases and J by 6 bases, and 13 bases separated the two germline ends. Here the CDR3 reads CASSEDIYAEAFF. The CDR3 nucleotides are TGTGCCAGCTCAGAGGACATTTACGCTGAAGCTTTCTTT.

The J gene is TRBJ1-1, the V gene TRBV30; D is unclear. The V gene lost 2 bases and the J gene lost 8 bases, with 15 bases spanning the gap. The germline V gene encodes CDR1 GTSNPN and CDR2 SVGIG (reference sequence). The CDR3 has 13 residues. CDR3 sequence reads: CAWSWAAEPEAFF. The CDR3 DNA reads TGTGCCTGGAGTTGGGCAGCCGAACCCGAAGCTTTCTTT.

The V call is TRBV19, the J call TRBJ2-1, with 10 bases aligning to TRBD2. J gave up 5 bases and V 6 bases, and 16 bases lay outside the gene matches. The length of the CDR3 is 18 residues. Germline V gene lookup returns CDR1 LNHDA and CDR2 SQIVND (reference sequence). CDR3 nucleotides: TGTGCCAGTAGCCAAATTTCCCCCACTAGCGGGGCGAACAATGAGCAGTTCTTC. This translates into CASSQISPTSGANNEQFF.

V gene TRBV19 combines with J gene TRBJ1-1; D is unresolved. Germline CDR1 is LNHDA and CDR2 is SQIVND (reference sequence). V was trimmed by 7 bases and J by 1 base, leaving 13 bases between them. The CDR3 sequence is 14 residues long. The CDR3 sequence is CASTLGGSNTEAFF. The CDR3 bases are TGTGCCAGTACTCTCGGAGGTTCGAACACTGAAGCTTTCTTT.

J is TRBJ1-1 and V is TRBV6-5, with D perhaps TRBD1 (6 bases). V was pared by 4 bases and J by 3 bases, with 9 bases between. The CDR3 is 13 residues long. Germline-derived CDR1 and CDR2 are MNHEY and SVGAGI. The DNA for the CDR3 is TGTGCCAGCAGTTCAACAGGGTACACTGAAGCTTTCTTT. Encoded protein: CASSSTGYTEAFF.

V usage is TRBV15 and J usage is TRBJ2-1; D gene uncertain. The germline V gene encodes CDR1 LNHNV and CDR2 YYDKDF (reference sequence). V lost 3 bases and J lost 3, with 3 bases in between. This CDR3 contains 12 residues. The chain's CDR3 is CATSSSYNEQFF. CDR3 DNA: TGTGCCACCAGCAGCAGCTACAATGAGCAGTTCTTC.

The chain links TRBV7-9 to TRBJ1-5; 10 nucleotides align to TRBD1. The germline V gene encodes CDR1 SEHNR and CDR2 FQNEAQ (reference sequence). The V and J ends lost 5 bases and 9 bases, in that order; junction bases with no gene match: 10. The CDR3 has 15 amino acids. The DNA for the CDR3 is TGTGCCAGCAGCGAAGACAGGGGGCCCCTTAGGCCCCAGCATTTT. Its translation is CASSEDRGPLRPQHF.

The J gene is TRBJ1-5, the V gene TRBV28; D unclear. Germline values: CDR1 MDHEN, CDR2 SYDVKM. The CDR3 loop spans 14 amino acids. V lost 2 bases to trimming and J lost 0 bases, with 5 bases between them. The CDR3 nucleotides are TGTGCCAGCAGTTTAGGAGGTAGCAATCAGCCCCAGCATTTT. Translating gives CASSLGGSNQPQHF.

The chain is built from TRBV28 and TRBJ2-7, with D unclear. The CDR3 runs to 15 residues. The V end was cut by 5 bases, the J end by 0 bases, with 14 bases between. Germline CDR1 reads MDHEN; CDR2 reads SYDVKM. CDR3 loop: CASSRPDWSSYEQYF. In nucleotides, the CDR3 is TGTGCCAGCAGTCGCCCCGACTGGAGCTCCTACGAGCAGTACTTC.

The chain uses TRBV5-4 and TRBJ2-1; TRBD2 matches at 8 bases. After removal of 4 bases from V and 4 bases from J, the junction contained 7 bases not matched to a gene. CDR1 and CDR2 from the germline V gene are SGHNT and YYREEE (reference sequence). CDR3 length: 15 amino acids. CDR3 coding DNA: TGTGCCAGCAGCCCCTTCCGGGAGGGTTACAATGAGCAGTTCTTC. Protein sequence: CASSPFREGYNEQFF.

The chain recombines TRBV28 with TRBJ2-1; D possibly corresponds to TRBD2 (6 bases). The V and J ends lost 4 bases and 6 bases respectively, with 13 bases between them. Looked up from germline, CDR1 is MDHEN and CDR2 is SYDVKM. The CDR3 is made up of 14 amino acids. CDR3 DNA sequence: TGTGCCAGCAGTTGGATGGGAGGTCCCAATGAGCAGTTCTTC. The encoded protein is CASSWMGGPNEQFF.